A selection of T cell receptor beta chains follows, all from one sample in a study of T cells in Graves' hyperthyroidism and ophthalmopathy. TCRdb called the multiplex PCR reads again in MiXCR, with one record for every CDR3 protein. The repertoire holds around 300,000 distinct CDR3 sequences, with around 14% as singletons. Sequenced sample: blood. All receptors come from a woman in her twenties or thirties with Graves' hyperthyroidism. CDR3s leave out the opening cysteine and the closing phenylalanine or tryptophan.

>13|TRBJ2-3|TRBV4-3
ASSQEGMGADTQY
>14|TRBJ1-4|TRBV15
ATSRDRKATNEKLF
>13|TRBJ2-5|TRBV7-9
ASSLLAGSKETQY
>14|TRBJ2-2|TRBV24-1
ATSDSWTSVTGELF
>12|TRBJ2-5|TRBV3-1
ASSPSVVGETQY
>12|TRBJ1-6|TRBV6-2/TRBV6-3
ASRNLRGNSPLH
>14|TRBJ2-4|TRBV6-1
ASSSSTTGGQNIQY
>13|TRBJ1-1|TRBV14
ASSHSRMMNTEAF
>12|TRBJ2-3|TRBV5-1
ASSTRPGQDTQY
>13|TRBJ1-6|TRBV2
ASRRQGASNSPLH
>20|TRBJ2-1|TRBV2
ASRDRRVTGQSWGQEGHGQF
>11|TRBJ1-1|TRBV30
AWSAGPGGEAF
>12|TRBJ1-6|TRBV12-3/TRBV12-4
ASSPRDRNSPLH
>15|TRBJ2-1|TRBV24-1
ATSDLVPGQSFNEQF
>12|TRBJ2-1|TRBV3-1
ASSHGGGVNEQF
>15|TRBJ2-2|TRBV3-1
ASSRVAGGHGTGELF
>13|TRBJ1-1|TRBV20-1
SARGRQLRNTEAF
>13|TRBJ2-3|TRBV28
ASSLDSLITDTQY
>13|TRBJ2-7|TRBV4-1
ASRETLTASYEQY
>16|TRBJ2-7|TRBV4-1
ASSQVIRPGTGSYEQY
>10|TRBJ1-2|TRBV30
ACNRDRYGYT
>12|TRBJ2-4|TRBV6-1
ASSQRLAKNIQY
>13|TRBJ2-7|TRBV20-1
SARPRGVPPYEQY
>12|TRBJ2-4|TRBV29-1
SVVGPGRVDIQY
>12|TRBJ2-7|TRBV30
AWSVPWTRHEQY
>13|TRBJ1-3|TRBV9
ASSVDPVSGNTIY
>11|TRBJ2-5|TRBV3-1
ASRGTHQETQY
>12|TRBJ2-5|TRBV7-2
ASSSRTGGQTQY
>13|TRBJ2-7|TRBV5-1
TSSPEGGGPNEQY
>14|TRBJ2-5|TRBV15
ATSRVVYGRVETQY
>11|TRBJ1-3|TRBV7-7
ASGTGPGNTIY
>12|TRBJ2-2|TRBV3-1
ASSHGPSTGELF
>13|TRBJ2-6|TRBV18
TSSLGHSGANVLT
>13|TRBJ1-3|TRBV28
ASRYRDLSGNTIY
>14|TRBJ2-2|TRBV11-2
ASSFTSGRYTGELF
>13|TRBJ1-2|TRBV28
ASSSSGAPNYGYT
>13|TRBJ1-5|TRBV2
ASSPSKPTNQPQH
>17|TRBJ1-5|TRBV27
ASRKMRDSALVSNQPQH
>14|TRBJ2-6|TRBV6-1
ASRPNRGFGANVLT
>13|TRBJ2-7|TRBV30
ARSVPDGRPYEQY
>12|TRBJ1-2|TRBV6-1
ASTEGRVKYGYT
>16|TRBJ2-1|TRBV7-9
ASSLRGSLLADSGEQF
>13|TRBJ1-3|TRBV11-2
ASIRDRGQWDTIY
>18|TRBJ2-5|TRBV6-2/TRBV6-3
ASSYPLFGTGGMFEETQY
>11|TRBJ2-1|TRBV7-3
ASSLAGGPEQF
>13|TRBJ1-2|TRBV19
ASRITGGDRYGYT
>11|TRBJ1-1|TRBV9
ASSVGGSNEAF
>12|TRBJ2-4|TRBV2
ASRETVAKNIQY
>12|TRBJ2-7|TRBV10-3
AISERDSSYEQY
>12|TRBJ1-2|TRBV11-2
ASSYLTGTYGYT
>13|TRBJ1-3|TRBV18
ASSPSTSSGNTIY
>14|TRBJ2-1|TRBV6-2/TRBV6-3
ASSYRRLAGLNEQF